These 28 T cell receptor beta chains came from one sample sequenced in a study of blood T cell repertoires in COVID-19. The data were produced by immunoSEQ multiplex PCR, yet TCRdb's version contains in-frame clones alone and is incomplete. The sample shows 300,000 or so clones, 80% to 95% of them seen only once. Sequenced input: peripheral blood. The receptors here all came from a woman aged 25 to 39 with COVID-19, enrolled during active disease.

The J gene is TRBJ2-2, the V gene TRBV14; possibly TRBD1 for D (6 bases). Between the trimmed V and J ends, which lost 2 bases and 7 bases, there was a span of 17 bases. Germline V gene lookup returns CDR1 SGHDN and CDR2 FVKESK. The CDR3 sequence is 16 residues long. CDR3 bases: TGTGCCAGCAGCCAACCCATTACAGGGTTTGGCGGGGAGCTGTTTTTT. Its protein is CASSQPITGFGGELFF.

This clone was seen a single time. V usage is TRBV13 and J usage is TRBJ2-7; D gene uncertain. From germline, CDR1 is PRHDT and CDR2 FYEKMQ (reference sequence). The CDR3 runs 14 residues. V was shortened by 0 bases and J by 2 bases, with 8 bases between the two germline ends. For the CDR3, the DNA is TGTGCCAGCAGCTTAGGCGGCAGGCCCTACGAGCAGTACTTC. Its translation is CASSLGGRPYEQYF.

The chain employs TRBV18 and TRBJ2-1; TRBD1 is a possible D gene (5 bases). Trimming stripped 0 bases from V and 16 bases from J, with 19 bases between. The CDR3 has 14 residues. Germline V gene lookup returns CDR1 KGHSH and CDR2 LQKENI. The CDR3 DNA reads TGTGCCAGCTCACCACCGGGGCCTCGAACAGATAAATTCTTC. This encodes CASSPPGPRTDKFF.

The CDR3 sequence: CASSRGRGDYEQYF. DNA of the CDR3: TGTGCCAGTAGCCGGGGACGGGGGGACTACGAGCAGTACTTC. The rearrangement uses TRBV19 and TRBJ2-7, with TRBD2 matching over 7 bases. The germline gives CDR1 LNHDA, CDR2 SQIVND (reference sequence). J lost 3 bases, V lost 6 bases, and 8 bases had no gene match. The CDR3 length is 14 residues.

CDR3: CASSDGRGAFF. The DNA of the CDR3 is TGTGCCAGCAGTGACGGCAGGGGAGCTTTCTTT. This chain connects TRBV2 to TRBJ1-1; TRBD1 might be the D (6 bases). CDR3 length: 11 residues. The germline V and J ends were trimmed by 3 bases and 10 bases, with 9 bases remaining between them. CDR1 SNHLY and CDR2 FYNNEI come from the germline V gene.

The chain joins TRBV5-1 to TRBJ2-1, with a possible D match to TRBD2 (5 bases). The germline V gene has CDR1 SGHRS and CDR2 YFSETQ. Trimming left V 1 base short and J 7 bases short, with 12 bases between. CDR3 length equals 14 residues. The CDR3 loop reads CASSLIRDGNEQFF. DNA of the CDR3: TGCGCCAGCAGCTTGATACGGGATGGAAATGAGCAGTTCTTC.

The gene calls are TRBV19 and TRBJ2-7; TRBD1 matches at 9 bases. The CDR3 consists of 14 residues. V dropped 4 bases and J dropped 5; count of bases not matched to a gene: 6. Germline V gene data show CDR1 as LNHDA and CDR2 as SQIVND (reference sequence). The CDR3 sequence: CASSTTDRGDEQYF. In DNA, the CDR3 is TGTGCCAGTAGTACCACGGACAGGGGCGACGAGCAGTACTTC. The complete variable domain, with remaining parts taken from reference TRBV19 and TRBJ2-7, reads DGGITQSPKYLFRKEGQNVTLSCEQNLNHDAMYWYRQDPGQGLRLIYYSQIVNDFQKGDIAEGYSVSREKKESFPLTVTSAQKNPTAFYLCASSTTDRGDEQYFGPGTRLTVT.

The chain is built from TRBV29-1 and TRBJ2-5; the match to TRBD1 covers 7 bases. There are 15 residues in the CDR3. The ends lost 6 bases at V and 1 base at J; junction bases unmatched: 11. Per the germline V gene, CDR1 is SQVTM and CDR2 is ANQGSEA. The CDR3 protein is CSVARDSGLQETQYF. The CDR3 DNA is TGCAGCGTCGCCCGGGACAGTGGGCTCCAAGAGACCCAGTACTTC.

The chain uses TRBV29-1 and TRBJ1-3, with 9 bases that match TRBD1. The CDR3 length is 13 residues. Germline values: CDR1 SQVTM, CDR2 ANQGSEA. V was clipped by 4 bases and J by 7 bases; unmatched bases: 5. DNA of the CDR3: TGCAGCGTTGTGGGACAGGGAGAGAACACCATATATTTT. Its protein is CSVVGQGENTIYF.

The V and J genes are TRBV7-2 and TRBJ1-2; 9 bases match TRBD1. The V gene's germline CDR1 is SGHTA and CDR2 FQGNSA. The CDR3 is 13 residues long. Trimming took 5 bases from V and 5 from J; bases not matched to a gene: 3. CDR3 region: CASSRDRVYGYTF. DNA for the CDR3: TGTGCCAGCAGCCGGGACAGGGTTTATGGCTACACCTTC.

This clone appeared a single time. This chain uses TRBV27 with TRBJ1-5, with TRBD1 as a possible D gene (6 bases). Germline loops: CDR1 MNHEY, CDR2 SMNVEV (reference sequence). Trimming removed 3 bases at V and 6 bases at J, with 15 bases between. The CDR3 spans 15 residues. Here the CDR3 DNA reads TGTGCCAGCAGTTTGTACAGGGAAGGAGGTCAGCCCCAGCATTTT. This sequence encodes CASSLYREGGQPQHF.

This clone was picked up one time. Here the CDR3 reads CASRHRSTEAFF. The CDR3 bases are TGTGCCAGTAGGCACAGGTCGACTGAAGCTTTCTTT. The chain has TRBV19 and TRBJ1-1; D is perhaps TRBD1 (5 bases). The V and J ends lost 6 bases and 5 bases respectively, with 10 bases between them. Germline values: CDR1 LNHDA, CDR2 SQIVND (reference sequence). This CDR3 is 12 amino acids long.

The chain is built from TRBV5-1 and TRBJ1-1; D possibly corresponds to TRBD1 (6 bases). Trimming stripped 0 bases from V and 5 bases from J, with 14 bases between. The CDR3 totals 15 residues. CDR1 and CDR2 (germline): SGHRS, YFSETQ. The CDR3 reads CASSLDGAGATEAFF. DNA for the CDR3: TGCGCCAGCAGCTTGGATGGTGCAGGGGCGACTGAAGCTTTCTTT.

CDR3 protein: CASSVSTSNTEAFF. The DNA of the CDR3 is TGCGCCAGCAGCGTATCGACATCGAACACTGAAGCTTTCTTT. The V and J genes are TRBV5-1 and TRBJ1-1, with unresolved D. Germline CDR1 and CDR2: SGHRS and YFSETQ. This CDR3 has 14 amino acids. Between the trimmed V and J ends, which lost 4 bases and 1 base, there was a span of 11 bases.

The V gene is TRBV5-6, the J gene TRBJ1-1, with TRBD1 matching over 9 bases. With V trimmed by 5 bases and J by 3 bases, 8 bases remained unmatched. CDR3 length equals 15 residues. Germline V gene data show CDR1 as SGHDT and CDR2 as YYEEEE. The CDR3 reads CASSYGTGMDTEAFF. The CDR3 region has the DNA TGTGCCAGCAGTTATGGGACAGGGATGGACACTGAAGCTTTCTTT. Looking up the rest from reference TRBV5-6 and TRBJ1-1 gives the full variable domain: DAGVTQSPTHLIKTRGQQVTLRCSPKSGHDTVSWYQQALGQGPQFIFQYYEEEERQRGNFPDRFSGHQFPNYSSELNVNALLLGDSALYLCASSYGTGMDTEAFFGQGTRLTVV.

The V gene is TRBV2, the J gene TRBJ2-1; 8 positions agree with TRBD2. Germline assignment: CDR1 SNHLY and CDR2 FYNNEI. There are 17 residues in the CDR3. V gave up 3 bases and J gave up 2 bases; unmatched junction bases: 9. The CDR3 spells CASSERLAGHAYNEQFF. The CDR3, as DNA: TGTGCCAGCAGTGAGAGGCTAGCGGGCCACGCCTACAATGAGCAGTTCTTC.

CDR3 coding DNA: TGTGCCAGCATGAGGAGCCGCAACACAGATACGCAGTATTTT. Amino acid sequence: CASMRSRNTDTQYF. This chain connects TRBV2 to TRBJ2-3; D is undetermined. Between the trimmed V and J ends, which lost 7 bases and 2 bases, there was a span of 13 bases. The CDR3 is 14 amino acids. Germline V lookup: CDR1 SNHLY, CDR2 FYNNEI. Together with reference TRBV2 and TRBJ2-3, the CDR3 gives the full variable domain: EPEVTQTPSHQVTQMGQEVILRCVPISNHLYFYWYRQILGQKVEFLVSFYNNEISEKSEIFDDQFSVERPDGSNFTLKIRSTKLEDSAMYFCASMRSRNTDTQYFGPGTRLTVL.

The chain employs TRBV5-6 and TRBJ2-7, with 16 nucleotides matching TRBD2. In germline, CDR1 is SGHDT, CDR2 YYEEEE. The CDR3 has 17 residues. After removal of 4 bases from V and 4 bases from J, the junction contained 8 bases not matched to a gene. The CDR3 sequence is CASSRGLAGGPKYEQYF. In nucleotides, the CDR3 is TGTGCCAGCAGCAGGGGACTAGCGGGAGGGCCAAAGTACGAGCAGTACTTC.

V is TRBV5-5 and J is TRBJ2-7; D is unclear. The V and J ends lost 0 bases and 4 bases respectively, with 8 bases between them. The CDR3 contains 13 residues. Germline CDR1 and CDR2: SGHKS and YYEKEE (reference sequence). The CDR3 nucleotides are TGTGCCAGCAGCTTGGGCGATTTGTACGAGCAGTACTTC. This sequence encodes CASSLGDLYEQYF.

The CDR3 nucleotides read TGTGCCAGCAGCCCCAACGGCGGGGAGAGTGGCTACACCTTC. Translated, it gives CASSPNGGESGYTF. The rearrangement uses TRBV7-3 and TRBJ1-2; no definite D call. The CDR3 is 14 amino acids. Trimming took off 5 bases at V and 7 bases at J, with 17 bases between the two ends. Germline V gene lookup returns CDR1 SGHTA and CDR2 FQGTGA.

The gene calls are TRBV10-2 and TRBJ1-1; D may be TRBD1 (6 bases). V dropped 4 bases and J dropped 0 bases, with 9 bases sitting between them. Germline V gives CDR1 WSHSY, CDR2 SAAADI. The CDR3 loop spans 14 amino acids. The CDR3: CASSGNRVNTEAFF. In nucleotides, the CDR3 is TGCGCCAGCAGTGGGAACAGGGTGAACACTGAAGCTTTCTTT.

This clone appeared a few times. V gene TRBV5-4 combines with J gene TRBJ1-1, with D possibly matching TRBD1 (6 bases). Germline assignment: CDR1 SGHNT and CDR2 YYREEE (reference sequence). The ends were cut back, 0 bases at V and 7 bases at J, with 10 bases in the middle. The CDR3 totals 13 residues. CDR3 sequence (DNA): TGTGCCAGCAGCTTGGAGGGGGGGCGTGAAGCTTTCTTT. Its translation: CASSLEGGREAFF.

The chain uses TRBV10-3 and TRBJ2-2; D is possibly TRBD2 (6 bases). The CDR3 totals 15 residues. The V and J ends lost 5 bases and 0 bases respectively, with 10 bases between them. CDR1 and CDR2 from the germline V gene are ENHRY and SYGVKD. The CDR3 DNA follows: TGTGCCATCAGTCCCGGGACTCCGAACACCGGGGAGCTGTTTTTT. Translation: CAISPGTPNTGELFF.

The J gene is TRBJ2-1, the V gene TRBV27; 8 bases are shared with TRBD2. This CDR3 is built from 15 residues. V lost 5 bases, J lost 2 bases, and 5 bases stayed unmatched. CDR1 MNHEY and CDR2 SMNVEV come from the germline V gene (reference sequence). The CDR3 DNA is TGTGCCAGCAGTACACTAGCGGAAACCTACAATGAGCAGTTCTTC. The encoded protein is CASSTLAETYNEQFF.

V gene TRBV2 combines with J gene TRBJ2-7, with TRBD2 identical over 11 bases. Germline-derived CDR1 and CDR2 are SNHLY and FYNNEI. After removal of 5 bases from V and 2 bases from J, the junction contained 5 bases not matched to a gene. CDR3 length equals 15 residues. CDR3 bases: TGTGCCAGCAGTTCCGGGACTAGCGGCGCCTACGAGCAGTACTTC. Translating gives CASSSGTSGAYEQYF.

The genes are TRBV5-1 and TRBJ1-1, with TRBD1 matching over 10 bases. This CDR3 is built from 15 residues. Germline V lookup: CDR1 SGHRS, CDR2 YFSETQ. V lost 6 bases to trimming and J lost 3 bases; unmatched junction nucleotides: 8. In DNA, the CDR3 is TGCGCCAGCACCCCAGACGGGACAGGGGACACTGAAGCTTTCTTT. Amino acid sequence: CASTPDGTGDTEAFF.

CDR3 protein: CASSVDRDETQYF. The CDR3 nucleotides are TGTGCCAGCAGCGTGGACAGGGATGAGACCCAGTACTTC. The chain carries TRBV5-4 and TRBJ2-5; 8 nucleotides agree with TRBD1. The CDR3 spans 13 residues. Germline lookup yields CDR1 SGHNT and CDR2 YYREEE (reference sequence). V gave up 4 bases and J gave up 5 bases; unmatched junction bases: 4. Complete variable domain (other parts from reference TRBV5-4 and TRBJ2-5): ETGVTQSPTHLIKTRGQQVTLRCSSQSGHNTVSWYQQALGQGPQFIFQYYREEENGRGNFPPRFSGLQFPNYSSELNVNALELDDSALYLCASSVDRDETQYFGPGTRLLVL.

The rearrangement uses TRBV30 and TRBJ1-3; D is unclear. Germline CDR1 and CDR2: GTSNPN and SVGIG (reference sequence). The CDR3 is 13 amino acids. CDR3 coding DNA: TGTGCTCGGAGGGCGGACTCTGGAAACACCATATATTTT. Translating gives CARRADSGNTIYF.